Listed below are T cell receptor beta chains from one sample, sequenced in a study of blood T cells in healthy people across ages. MiXCR, run by TCRdb on the 5' RACE reads, gives a single entry per CDR3 protein. The sample yields hundreds of thousands of distinct CDR3 sequences, about 30% seen once. The sample was blood. These receptors all stem from a woman older than 75 in good health. Each CDR3 is given with its conserved first and last residue. A D gene is named only where the DNA matches it firmly. The size field is filled for only some rows; it gives once, few, many or a size class.

V gene	clone size	J gene	D gene	CDR3 DNA	CDR3 protein
TRBV7-2	many	TRBJ2-1	TRBD2	TGTGCCAGCAGCTTAGCGGGGGCAGCGGGGGCATACAATGAGCAGTTCTTC	CASSLAGAAGAYNEQFF
TRBV30	.	TRBJ2-3	.	TGTGCCTGGAGTACCGACAGGGAGGCCACAGATACGCAGTATTTT	CAWSTDREATDTQYF
TRBV10-3	many	TRBJ1-6	TRBD1	TGTGCCACCGCCGGGACAGGGGATTCACCCCTCCACTTT	CATAGTGDSPLHF
TRBV6-6	many	TRBJ1-2	TRBD1	TGTGCCAGCTCGGGGGACAGGGGCTTAGGCTACACCTTC	CASSGDRGLGYTF
TRBV7-7	many	TRBJ2-7	.	TGTGCCAGCAGCCTCGGGCAGGGTGGCGAGCAGTACTTC	CASSLGQGGEQYF
TRBV7-2	.	TRBJ1-5	.	TGTGCCAGCATGAAGGGTGGGGATCAGCCCCAGCATTTT	CASMKGGDQPQHF
TRBV20-1	many	TRBJ2-1	.	TGCAGTGCTAGAGAGGGAATTTCGAACAATGAGCAGTTCTTC	CSAREGISNNEQFF
TRBV6-5	many	TRBJ1-6	.	TGTGCCAGCAGTCTCGGGGGCGAGAATGGATCACCCCTCCACTTT	CASSLGGENGSPLHF
TRBV19	few	TRBJ2-3	.	TGTGCCAGTAAAGAGGCCCAGCCAGATACGCAGTATTTT	CASKEAQPDTQYF
TRBV15	.	TRBJ2-1	.	TGTGCCACCAGCAGCTTAGCAGGGGCCCACGAGACCCAGTTCTTC	CATSSLAGAHETQFF
TRBV5-1	.	TRBJ2-7	TRBD2	TGCGCCAGCAGCTTGGCCGGGACTAGCGTTGACTACGAGCAGTACTTC	CASSLAGTSVDYEQYF
TRBV13	few	TRBJ1-6	.	TGTGCCAGCAGCTTAGGAGGGGGGCTGAGCTCCTATAATTCACCCCTCCACTTT	CASSLGGGLSSYNSPLHF
TRBV20-1	.	TRBJ1-2	TRBD1	TGCAGTGCTACGCCTAGTCAGGGGGCCCATAACTATGGCTACACCTTC	CSATPSQGAHNYGYTF
TRBV5-4	.	TRBJ1-2	.	TGTGCCAGCAGCTTGGGATGGGGGAACTATGGCCACACCTTC	CASSLGWGNYGHTF
TRBV5-1	many	TRBJ1-6	.	TGCGCCAGCAGCTTCCAGGGTTCGGAATCACCCCTCCACTTT	CASSFQGSESPLHF
TRBV6-6	.	TRBJ1-4	TRBD1	TGTGCCAGCAGTTACTCCTCGCAGGGGGATGAAAAACTGTTTTTT	CASSYSSQGDEKLFF
TRBV20-1	once	TRBJ2-2	TRBD2	TGCAGTGCTCCACCGGGACTAGGGATGAACACCGGGGAGCTGTTTTTT	CSAPPGLGMNTGELFF
TRBV7-9	many	TRBJ2-5	TRBD2	TGTGCCAGCAGCTTGACTAGCGGGGGCCAACAAGAGACCCAGTACTTC	CASSLTSGGQQETQYF
TRBV3-1	many	TRBJ2-7	.	TGTGCCAGCAGCCCGCCGGGACCCGCCTACGAGCAGTACTTC	CASSPPGPAYEQYF
TRBV20-1	.	TRBJ2-6	.	TGCAGTGCTAGAGATCGCTCCGCCTCTGGGGCCAACGTCCTGACTTTC	CSARDRSASGANVLTF
TRBV5-1	.	TRBJ2-2	TRBD2	TGCGCCAGCAGCCAGGCGCTAGCGGGGACCGGGGAGCTGTTTTTT	CASSQALAGTGELFF
TRBV4-2	.	TRBJ1-6	TRBD1	TGTGCCAGCAGCCAAGATGCCGGACAGGGAAATAATTCACCCCTCCACTTT	CASSQDAGQGNNSPLHF
TRBV2	.	TRBJ1-6	TRBD1	TGTGCCAGCAATGGACAGGCGGATCCACCCCTCCACTTT	CASNGQADPPLHF
TRBV4-3	.	TRBJ2-7	.	TGCGCCAGCAGCAATAGCGCGTTCGAGCAGTACTTC	CASSNSAFEQYF
TRBV4-2	.	TRBJ1-6	.	TGTGCCAGCAGCCAAGATACCGGGGGGCGATCACCCCTCCACTTT	CASSQDTGGRSPLHF
TRBV15	many	TRBJ2-5	.	TGTGCCACCAGTTTGGGGGAGACCCAGTACTTC	CATSLGETQYF
TRBV10-3	many	TRBJ1-5	TRBD1	TGTGCCATCAGTGAGGACAGGGTTGGTCAGCCCCAGCATTTT	CAISEDRVGQPQHF
TRBV28	.	TRBJ1-6	TRBD1	TGTGCCAGCCACCGGGGGACAGGGGGTAATTCACCCCTCCACTTT	CASHRGTGGNSPLHF
TRBV27	few	TRBJ2-7	TRBD1	TGTACCAGCAGCATTGACAGGGGGTCCTACGAGCAGTACTTC	CTSSIDRGSYEQYF
TRBV20-1	many	TRBJ2-7	TRBD1	TGCAGTGCTAGGGGGGGACAGGGGGCCAACGAGCAGTACTTC	CSARGGQGANEQYF
TRBV19	.	TRBJ1-1	TRBD1	TGTGCCAGTAAAGAAACGGGACAGGGTAGGACTGAAGCTTTCTTT	CASKETGQGRTEAFF
TRBV4-1	many	TRBJ1-2	TRBD1	TGCGCCAGCAGCCAAGATTCGGGACAGAGGGGTCATGGCTACACCTTC	CASSQDSGQRGHGYTF
TRBV10-3	.	TRBJ2-5	.	TGCGCCACCAGGCACGGGGAAGAGGCCCAGTACTTC	CATRHGEEAQYF
TRBV2	few	TRBJ1-4	.	TGTGCCAGCAGTGAAGCTGGGCCCCGCGGGAAACTGTTTTTT	CASSEAGPRGKLFF
TRBV5-1	.	TRBJ1-1	TRBD1	TGCGCCAGCAGCGTCCGCAGGGGGTCGGAAGAAGCTTTCTTT	CASSVRRGSEEAFF
TRBV20-1	few	TRBJ2-7	.	TGCAGTGCGATGCGGGACTCCAGCTCCTACGAGCAGTACTTC	CSAMRDSSSYEQYF
TRBV4-1	once	TRBJ2-7	.	TGCGCCAGCAGCCAAGAAGGGGGTGGCGGGAGTAACGAGCAGTACTTC	CASSQEGGGGSNEQYF
TRBV30	few	TRBJ1-1	.	TGTGCCTGGAGGTCATCACGTAACACTGAAGCTTTCTTT	CAWRSSRNTEAFF
TRBV29-1	many	TRBJ2-1	.	TGCAGCGCCCCGTATCCGGATGAGCAGTTCTTC	CSAPYPDEQFF
TRBV3-1	many	TRBJ2-5	.	TGTGCCAGCAGCCGAAAGACCCAGTACTTC	CASSRKTQYF
TRBV29-1	.	TRBJ2-7	.	TGCAGCGCAGTGGACACCTTACGCGAGCAGTACTTC	CSAVDTLREQYF
TRBV6-5	many	TRBJ2-7	.	TGTGCCAGCAGTTACTCGAGACGGAGCTCCTACGAGCAGTACTTC	CASSYSRRSSYEQYF
TRBV18	many	TRBJ2-6	TRBD1	TGTGCCAGCTCGACGGACAGGGTTATATCTGGGGCCAACGTCCTGACTTTC	CASSTDRVISGANVLTF
TRBV9	many	TRBJ2-6	.	TGTGCCAGCAGCGTAGCAGGCGGCTCTGGGGCCAACGTCCTGACTTTC	CASSVAGGSGANVLTF
TRBV20-1	.	TRBJ2-3	.	TGCAGTGCGGGCGCGCCCACAGATACGCAGTATTTT	CSAGAPTDTQYF
TRBV20-1	.	TRBJ2-7	.	TGCAGTGCTATTAACGCCTACGAGCAGTACTTC	CSAINAYEQYF
TRBV5-1	many	TRBJ2-1	.	TGCGCCAGCAGCTCGGACTTGGGGTCCGGCAATGAGCAGTTCTTC	CASSSDLGSGNEQFF
TRBV11-1	.	TRBJ1-1	TRBD1	TGTGCCAGCAGCTTAAACGCAGGACAGGCGAACACTGAAGCTTTCTTT	CASSLNAGQANTEAFF
TRBV7-6	many	TRBJ1-2	.	TGTGCCAGCAGCCCCTCTGCACTGGGGGCGGATTATGGCTACACCTTC	CASSPSALGADYGYTF
TRBV7-2	.	TRBJ1-1	.	TGTGCCAGCAGCTTAAGTCTCTACAGGGTTGCTGAAGCTTTCTTT	CASSLSLYRVAEAFF
TRBV6-2/TRBV6-3	many	TRBJ2-7	TRBD1	TGTGCCAGCAACAGGGGAACCTACGAGCAGTACTTC	CASNRGTYEQYF
TRBV10-3	once	TRBJ2-3	TRBD2	TGTGCCATCACCGGGACTAGCGGGAAACAAGATACGCAGTATTTT	CAITGTSGKQDTQYF
TRBV29-1	.	TRBJ1-2	.	TGCAGCGGTGAAAGGCCCGGGTATGGCTACACCTTC	CSGERPGYGYTF